This T cell receptor beta chain was found in a study of cytomegalovirus exposure and HLA in healthy donors (dated by TCRdb to 2017 to 2019). Study-wide context: An earlier analysis of 587 of the donors reported around 280 Gb of sequence data and around 120 million unique TCR beta sequences obtained from about 170 million T cells. In the later analysis, no new phenotypic data were used to find candidate immune exposures; instead, reliance was placed on TCR beta sequences and their occurrence across donors. Along with the roughly 710-subject first cohort, a separate validation cohort of over 90 different subjects was used. Five DR-DQ haplotypes were treated as single units for association and clustering because of strong linkage in the cohort. High-throughput TCR immunosequencing, statistical association of individual TCRs with disease status, and machine learning were combined to predict cytomegalovirus infection status. Donor age, sex, ethnicity and CMV serostatus were compiled together with the repertoire data. Of the roughly 390 genotyped donors, less than 90% were placed in the genetic ancestry cluster associated with self-reported Caucasian donors. Using immunosequencing, the study profiled T cell repertoires from 666 subjects and related those repertoires to cytomegalovirus serostatus. To decide whether each TCR beta V gene segment behaved as functional or pseudogenic, an earlier analysis of some 540 of the donors relied on high-throughput TCR beta sequencing. Every discovery cohort repertoire had been produced on one sequencing platform. The study was designed to test whether signatures of past pathogen exposure could be identified by cataloging public T cell receptors. In a later analysis, previously published TCR beta repertoires from about 670 donors were re-analyzed and high-resolution HLA genotyping was added so that TCR occurrence patterns could be studied. Genome-wide SNP genotypes for about 65% of the roughly 670 donors were used in a later genetic analysis, which treated that subset as a discovery cohort. Across 398 genotyped donors of the cohort, an average of about 250,000 unique TCR beta nucleotide sequences per donor were sequenced, and roughly 17% of those sequences were non-productive. Both class I and class II loci were covered by HLA typing, at four-digit resolution. Roughly 310 gigabases of sequencing data and 78 million or so unique TCR sequences were included in an early release covering several hundred HLA-typed donors. Typing coverage differed by locus: A, B, C, DRB1 and DQB1 were typed in roughly 620-630 donors, DQA1 in about 500, DPA1 in 600 to 610, and DPB1 in 400 to 490. Results and caveats for the whole study, not just this receptor: This cohort had only TCR beta chains sequenced, and the lack of alpha or paired-chain data limited which features could be detected. A further reported finding was that TCR beta sequences accurately predicted the HLA-A and HLA-B alleles for most subjects in the first cohort. Sequencing depth was assumed to be roughly uniform across donors in the presence/absence analyses, though that assumption may not hold. A later analysis found that most CMV-associated TCR beta chains appeared HLA-restricted, with HLA associations seemingly driven largely by CMV exposure. Broadly in line with IMGT annotations, most TCR beta V segments showed up in productive rearrangements about 90% or about 30% of the time in an earlier analysis of 450 to 600 of the donors. Strong co-occurrence of HLA alleles, especially DR and DQ, made assigning TCR associations to individual alleles difficult. The study listed 150 to 200 TCR beta chains as associated with cytomegalovirus. In a later genetic analysis, fewer N-insertions in productive TCRs were reported among donors in an Asian-associated ancestry cluster than the approximately 630-donor mean. Across donors, most TCR sequences were observed very rarely, whereas some public TCRs were present in many individuals. In both the original and validation cohorts, the classifier was reported to diagnose cytomegalovirus status with high specificity and sensitivity. According to the authors, the approach could potentially be generalized to other disease states and immunological phenotypes. In a later analysis, TCR association rates were found to vary across HLA loci, with the most associated TCRs seen for DRB1 alleles and the fewest for HLA-C alleles. The only immune exposure information available for the cohort was CMV serostatus. The 87-base-pair reads could not distinguish some IMGT-functional V segments, including TRBV6-2 and TRBV6-3, so those segments were excluded. Linkage disequilibrium might explain the correlated functional status among segregating V segments, but an unknown experimental factor could not be excluded. Because counts were too low, about 18 rarely observed V segments, including chromosome 9 orphons, were left out of the earlier analysis of about 500 of the donors. A few of the identified cytomegalovirus-associated TCR beta chains were confirmed in vitro to be specific for cytomegalovirus antigens. A later analysis found that HLA-associated TCR beta chains were more clonally expanded and had lower generation probabilities than equally common non-associated chains. HLA typing was unavailable for some donors at each locus, so association tests used only the typed subset. V-gene and J-gene trimming of TCR beta chains was associated with a missense DCLRE1C variant in a later genetic analysis, and the association was replicated in an independent cohort. In a later analysis, several top co-occurrence clusters were reported to appear linked to parvovirus B19, influenza, CMV and Epstein-Barr virus. The sequencing pipeline was judged likely to have produced a cluster of highly shared sequence variants as a technical artifact. Specific HLA alleles were associated with 15,000 to 20,000 TCR beta sequences at a false discovery rate of 0.05 in a later analysis.

This clone was detected a few times. The antigen it recognizes is unknown. An end of the junction does not agree with germline; a read error may underlie this. The CDR3 measures 11 amino acids from cysteine to phenylalanine. Kept here is only the CDR3 DNA, which spans 33 bases and is read in frame from base 1. Reading the germline V gene gives CDR1 SGHTA and CDR2 FQGNSA. The cohort consisted of hundreds of healthy bone marrow donors. At the time of sampling, all cohort members were nominally healthy, though unrecorded immune exposures were likely present. The donor was CMV seronegative and was included in the group of several hundred seronegative cohort members. Each donor provided a peripheral blood sample, and peripheral blood mononuclear cells were used for TCR beta sequencing. The Qiagen DNeasy Blood Extraction Kit was used to extract genomic DNA from the blood cell samples. The method was the immunoSEQ multiplex PCR assay. For the multiplex PCR, a mixture combining 60 forward primers for TCR Vbeta segments and 13 reverse primers for TCR Jbeta segments was used. The CDR3 region of rearranged TCR beta genes was amplified from genomic DNA with a multiplex PCR assay. Amplified TCR beta libraries were sequenced as 87-base-pair reads on the Illumina HiSeq System. For the original study's pipeline: A later analysis tallied tens of millions of unique TCR beta chains across the 666 repertoires, and roughly 11 million of those chains were shared by two or more donors. A nearest-neighbor algorithm error-corrected the raw reads and collapsed the reads into unique sequences, merging closely related sequences to remove PCR and sequencing errors. CDR3 sequences were aligned to IMGT reference sequences to assign V, D and J gene segments. For a sequence to be retained, at least a six-nucleotide match to both a V gene segment and a J gene segment was required. A rearrangement counted as productive if the CDR3 had no stop codons and remained in frame with V and J, and every other rearrangement counted as non-productive. CDR3 was defined according to IMGT convention as the region running from the second conserved V-encoded cysteine to the conserved J-encoded phenylalanine. The earlier analysis of about 500 of the donors excluded sequences that lacked an unambiguous match to a single V gene segment. An earlier analysis of a few hundred of the donors classified V segments as functional when productive rearrangements were above 56.7% and as segregating when the standard deviation between donors was above 5%. A statistical classification framework was built for diagnosing cytomegalovirus status from the catalog of TCR beta chain sequences. V and J gene assignment, in a later analysis, came from comparing TCR nucleotide sequences with IMGT/GENE-DB human TR gene sequences. The TCRdist pipeline was used in a later analysis to assign CDR3 sequences and most-parsimonious VDJ recombination scenarios. In a later analysis, each TCR beta chain was defined by its CDR3 amino acid sequence together with its V-gene family, and reads lacking a unique V-gene family were excluded. To address suspected cross-contamination and a sequencing artifact, a later analysis removed several hundred highly shared, low-generation-probability nucleotide sequences. In a later analysis, a clonal expansion index for each public chain was calculated from normalized within-repertoire ranks of inferred template counts. A later analysis computed generation probabilities with a VDJ recombination model fitted to out-of-frame rearrangements, and checked the results against IGoR. In a later analysis, hypergeometric tests were used to score TCR-TCR, TCR-HLA and TCR-CMV co-occurrence, with a repertoire-size bias correction applied to TCR pairs. To estimate false discovery rates, a later analysis permuted the HLA or CMV assignments 20 times. In a later analysis, co-occurring TCRs were grouped using DBSCAN, with TCRdist sequence similarity added in when clustering inside HLA-allele-positive subsets. For co-occurrence clustering, repertoires with fewer than 30,000 or more than 120,000 public chains were excluded, along with five repertoires with anomalous nucleotide sharing. TCRdb holds this immuneACCESS table with in-frame rearrangements only. Some clones are missing; in checked studies, unresolved V genes explain under half, and the rest has no known cause. That table furnishes V, J and clone size, whereas the DNA furnished D and trimming. Counted in this sample were roughly 120,000 clones; roughly 9.9% of them appeared once. The top ten hold roughly 3% of the sample.

The sequence is built from TRBV7-2 and TRBJ2-7; a tentative D call is TRBD2 (5 bases match). Material: PBMCs. The sequence was collected from a man aged 25-45 years in good health and CMV-seronegative. DNA sequence: TGTGCCAGCAGCTTAGGTATTGTTTGGGAGTTC. Its translation reads: CASSLGIVWEF. The full variable domain, with segments outside the CDR3 supplied by the reference TRBV7-2 and TRBJ2-7 proteins, appears as GAGVSQSPSNKVTEKGKDVELRCDPISGHTALYWYRQSLGQGLEFLIYFQGNSAPDKSGLPSDRFSAERTGGSVSTLTIQRTQQEDSAVYLCASSLGIVWEFGPGTRLTVT.